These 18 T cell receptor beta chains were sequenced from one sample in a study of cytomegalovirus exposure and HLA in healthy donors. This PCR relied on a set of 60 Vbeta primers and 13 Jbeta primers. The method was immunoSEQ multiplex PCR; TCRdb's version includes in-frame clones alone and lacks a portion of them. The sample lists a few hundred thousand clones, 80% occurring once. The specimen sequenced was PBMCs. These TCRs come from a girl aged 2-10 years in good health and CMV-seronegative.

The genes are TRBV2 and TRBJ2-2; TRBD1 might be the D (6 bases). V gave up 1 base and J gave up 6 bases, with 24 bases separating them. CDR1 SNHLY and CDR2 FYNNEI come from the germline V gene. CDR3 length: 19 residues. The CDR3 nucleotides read TGTGCCAGCAGTGAAGTGGGTCCGTCTCAGGGGTTCTTCGCCGGGGAGCTGTTTTTT. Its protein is CASSEVGPSQGFFAGELFF.

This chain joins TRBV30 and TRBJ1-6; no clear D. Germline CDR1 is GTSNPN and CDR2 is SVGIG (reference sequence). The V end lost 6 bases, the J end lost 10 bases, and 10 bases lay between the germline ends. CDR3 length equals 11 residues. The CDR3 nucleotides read TGTGCCTGTCTGAGAGGGTCACCCCTCCACTTT. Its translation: CACLRGSPLHF. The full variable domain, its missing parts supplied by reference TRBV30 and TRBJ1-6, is SQTIHQWPATLVQPVGSPLSLECTVEGTSNPNLYWYRQAAGRGLQLLFYSVGIGQISSEVPQNLSASRPQDRQFILSSKKLLLSDSGFYLCACLRGSPLHFGNGTRLTVT.

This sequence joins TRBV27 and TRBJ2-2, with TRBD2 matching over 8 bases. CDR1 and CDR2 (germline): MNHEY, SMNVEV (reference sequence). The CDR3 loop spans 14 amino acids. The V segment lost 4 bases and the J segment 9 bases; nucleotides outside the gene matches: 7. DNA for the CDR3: TGTGCCAGCAGTTCCAAGCGGGGGACCCGGGAGCTGTTTTTT. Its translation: CASSSKRGTRELFF.

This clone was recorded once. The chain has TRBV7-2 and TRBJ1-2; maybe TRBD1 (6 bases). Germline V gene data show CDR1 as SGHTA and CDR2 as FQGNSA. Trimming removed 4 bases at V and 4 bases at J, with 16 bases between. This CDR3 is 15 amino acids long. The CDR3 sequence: CASSSQGGAGYGYTF. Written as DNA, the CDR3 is TGTGCCAGCAGCTCGCAAGGGGGGGCCGGCTATGGCTACACCTTC.

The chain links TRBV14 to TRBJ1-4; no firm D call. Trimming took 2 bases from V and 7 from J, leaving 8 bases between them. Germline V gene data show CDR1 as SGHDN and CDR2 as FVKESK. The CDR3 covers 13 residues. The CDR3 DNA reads TGTGCCAGCAGCCAATTCGGTTCTGAAAAACTGTTTTTT. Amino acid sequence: CASSQFGSEKLFF.

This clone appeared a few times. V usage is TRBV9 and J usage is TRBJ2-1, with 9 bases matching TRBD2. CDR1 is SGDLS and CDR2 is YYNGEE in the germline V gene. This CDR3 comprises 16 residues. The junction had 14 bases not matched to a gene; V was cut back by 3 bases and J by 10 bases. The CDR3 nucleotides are TGTGCCAGCAGCGGAGCACCGGGACTAGCCCCCGGGGAGCAGTTCTTC. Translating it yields CASSGAPGLAPGEQFF.

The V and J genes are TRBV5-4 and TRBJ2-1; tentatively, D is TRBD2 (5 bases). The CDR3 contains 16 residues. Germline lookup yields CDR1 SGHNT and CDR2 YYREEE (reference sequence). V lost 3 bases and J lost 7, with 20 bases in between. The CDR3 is CASSSLSGGPGNEQFF. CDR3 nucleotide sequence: TGTGCCAGCAGCTCCCTTTCGGGCGGGCCGGGGAATGAGCAGTTCTTC.

CDR3 nucleotides: TGCGCCAGCAGCTTGGATTGGGACAGAATCCATCGGCGGGAGGGCCCTTACGAGCAGTACTTC. This encodes CASSLDWDRIHRREGPYEQYF. The chain has TRBV5-1 and TRBJ2-7; 9 nucleotides align to TRBD2. Germline CDR1 reads SGHRS; CDR2 reads YFSETQ. V shed 0 bases, J shed 4 bases, and the junction held 23 bases outside the gene matches. The CDR3 has 21 amino acids.

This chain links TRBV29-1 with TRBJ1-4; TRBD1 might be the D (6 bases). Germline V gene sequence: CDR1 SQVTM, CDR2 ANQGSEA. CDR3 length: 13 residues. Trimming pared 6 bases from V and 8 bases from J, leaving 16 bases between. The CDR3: CSVRTALGEKLFF. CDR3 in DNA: TGCAGCGTAAGGACAGCCCTTGGGGAAAAACTGTTTTTT.

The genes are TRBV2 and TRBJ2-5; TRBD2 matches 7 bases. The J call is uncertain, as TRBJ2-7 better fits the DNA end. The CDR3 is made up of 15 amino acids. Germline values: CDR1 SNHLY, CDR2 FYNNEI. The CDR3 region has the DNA TGTGCCAGCAGTGAATATGGGGAGGGCTCCTACGAGCAGTACTTC. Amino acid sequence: CASSEYGEGSYEQYF.

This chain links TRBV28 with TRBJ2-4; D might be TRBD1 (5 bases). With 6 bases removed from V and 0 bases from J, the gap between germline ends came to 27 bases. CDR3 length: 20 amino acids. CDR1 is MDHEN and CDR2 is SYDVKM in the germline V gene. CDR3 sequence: CASRATDQGLLSLAKNIQYF. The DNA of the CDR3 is TGTGCCAGCAGGGCAACTGATCAGGGATTACTAAGTTTAGCCAAAAACATTCAGTACTTC.

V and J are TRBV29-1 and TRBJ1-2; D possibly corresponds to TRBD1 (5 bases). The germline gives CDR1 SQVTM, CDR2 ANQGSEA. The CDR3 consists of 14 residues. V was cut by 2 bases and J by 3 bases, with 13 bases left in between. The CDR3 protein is CSVEHRTLDYGYTF. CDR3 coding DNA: TGCAGCGTTGAACATCGGACATTGGACTATGGCTACACCTTC.

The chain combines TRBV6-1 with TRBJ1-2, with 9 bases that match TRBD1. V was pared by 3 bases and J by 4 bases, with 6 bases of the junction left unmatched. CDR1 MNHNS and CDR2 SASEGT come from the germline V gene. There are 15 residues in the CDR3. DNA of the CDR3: TGTGCCAGCAGTGACACCGGGACAGGGTTCTATGGCTACACCTTC. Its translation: CASSDTGTGFYGYTF.

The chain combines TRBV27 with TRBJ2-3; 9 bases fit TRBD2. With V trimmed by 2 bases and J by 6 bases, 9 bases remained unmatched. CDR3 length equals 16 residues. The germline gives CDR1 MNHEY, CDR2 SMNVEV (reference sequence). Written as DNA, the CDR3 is TGTGCCAGCAGTTTAGCGACTAGCGGCTACGGGGATACGCAGTATTTT. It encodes CASSLATSGYGDTQYF.

CDR3: CASSWRTGRFGGYTF. CDR3 bases: TGTGCCAGCAGCTGGCGGACAGGGAGGTTTGGGGGCTACACCTTC. The chain joins TRBV7-6 to TRBJ1-2, with 8 bases matching TRBD1. Trimming cost V 4 bases and J 8 bases; bases outside gene matches: 12. The CDR3 is made up of 15 amino acids. The germline gives CDR1 SGHVS, CDR2 FNYEAQ.

DNA for the CDR3: TGTGCCAGCAGCTCGACAAAGGGACTAGCGGGGAATGAGCAGTTCTTC. This gives the protein CASSSTKGLAGNEQFF. The J gene is TRBJ2-1, the V gene TRBV7-9, with 13 bases lining up with TRBD2. The CDR3 runs to 16 residues. With 4 bases clipped from V and 7 bases from J, the junction kept 7 bases outside the gene matches. From germline, CDR1 is SEHNR and CDR2 FQNEAQ (reference sequence).

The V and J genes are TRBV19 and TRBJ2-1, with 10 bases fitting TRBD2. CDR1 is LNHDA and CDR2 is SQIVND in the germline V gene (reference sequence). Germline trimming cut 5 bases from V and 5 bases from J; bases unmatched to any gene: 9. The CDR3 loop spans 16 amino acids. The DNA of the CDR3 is TGTGCCAGTAGTCCTGCGAGCGGGGGGGCCAACAATGAGCAGTTCTTC. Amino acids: CASSPASGGANNEQFF.

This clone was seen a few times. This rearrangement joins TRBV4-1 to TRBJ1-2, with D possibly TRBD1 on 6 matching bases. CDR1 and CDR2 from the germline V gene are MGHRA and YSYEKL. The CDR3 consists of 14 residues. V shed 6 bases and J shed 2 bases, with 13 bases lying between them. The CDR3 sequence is CASSQSTGNYGYTF. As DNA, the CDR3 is TGCGCCAGCAGTCAATCCACAGGGAACTATGGCTACACCTTC.